This entry concerns a single T cell receptor (beta chain). This clonotype came up many times. No cognate antigen has been identified for it. No quality values exist for individual bases; no much larger clone is one base distant. The sample originates from a study of T cell repertoires in cytomegalovirus infection (dated by TCRdb to 2018 to 2020). The study in broad terms: Peptide stimulations targeted recently identified HLA-C-restricted CMV epitopes, whose presentation resists viral immunomodulation, together with well-studied HLA-B-restricted epitopes. Donor HLA type was relevant to the analysis, because carriage of CMV infection together with the matching HLA type was indicated by public TCR beta signatures.

CDR1 and CDR2 were assigned from the germline V gene (reference sequence) as SEHNR and FQNEAQ. The CDR3 covers 15 residues, taking in both the cysteine and the phenylalanine. The CDR3 DNA has 45 bases and is translated from base 1. Trimming leaves V shorter by 4 bases and J shorter by 0 bases, with the junction holding 5 bases beyond the gene matches. The treatment or condition label corresponds to: in vitro stimulation with specific CMV peptide epitopes to enrich CMV-specific T cells. Broad study findings and their caveats: The ex vivo response was dominated by HLA-C-restricted CMV-specific TCR beta clonotypes, and the single most frequent clonotype in two of eight donors was supplied by these HLA-C-restricted clonotypes. Cumulative frequency of public TCR beta family members discriminated carriers of CMV infection plus the relevant HLA type in this cohort and an independent 352-donor cohort.

The sequencer was an Illumina HiSeq 1500. The public sequencing data were trimmed at Q25 with fastp and processed into clonotypes with MiXCR by TCRdb, which kept only in-frame beta chains. Every entry covers one CDR3 protein and lists the most common genes and DNA from its rows. For this sample there are over 45,000 distinct CDR3 sequences; roughly 20% appear just once. Around 27% of the sample rests with the top ten. This TCR was sampled from a human donor in good health (CMV status not recorded). Some clones in this sample may be carry-over from other donors' samples. Specimen: CD8+ T cells from cultured PBMCs, collected from culture after CMV antigen stimulation. This chain joins TRBV7-9 to TRBJ1-2; 7 nucleotides in the junction match TRBD1. The sequenced DNA is TGTGCCAGCAGCTGGCAACAGGGGACTAACTATGGCTACACCTTC. Its coded protein is CASSWQQGTNYGYTF.